Listed below are T cell receptor beta chains from one sample, sequenced in a study of identical twins. TCRdb itself ran the 5' RACE reads through MiXCR, one entry per CDR3 protein. The sample lists about 530,000 distinct CDR3 sequences; about 22% were seen once. These data were also filed under a second study, of yellow fever vaccine responses in identical twins.

Specimen: CD4+ T cells sorted from blood. All receptors come from a woman younger than 30 in good health. Each CDR3 is given with its conserved first and last residue. D genes are given only for firm matches. Clone size is stated in some rows and not others, as once, few, many or a class when expanded.

many	TRBJ1-3	TRBV4-2	TRBD1	TGTGCCAGCAGCCAAGAAGGGACAGGGCGAACTGGAAACACCATATATTTT	CASSQEGTGRTGNTIYF
once	TRBJ2-3	TRBV7-2	TRBD1	TGTGCCAGCAGCTTAGGGGACAGGGGAGGCTTCGCAGATACGCAGTATTTT	CASSLGDRGGFADTQYF
few	TRBJ2-1	TRBV5-1	TRBD1	TGCGCCAGCAGCTTGGAGGGACAGGGTATGGATGAGCAGTTCTTC	CASSLEGQGMDEQFF
.	TRBJ1-2	TRBV3-1	.	TGTGCCAGCAGCCAAGGACGGGCCTATGGCCACACCTTC	CASSQGRAYGHTF
.	TRBJ2-7	TRBV5-1	.	TGCGCCAGCAGCTTGGCCCTCTTACTAGAGAGTGGCTACGAGCAGTACTTC	CASSLALLLESGYEQYF
.	TRBJ2-3	TRBV5-1	TRBD2	TGCGCCAGCAGCATTCCGCTAGCGGGAGGCACAGATACGCAGTATTTT	CASSIPLAGGTDTQYF
.	TRBJ2-3	TRBV11-2	.	TGTGCCAGCAGCTCGGGGTCAGATACGCAGTATTTT	CASSSGSDTQYF
.	TRBJ1-2	TRBV7-2	.	TGTGCCAGCAGCAACAGTTTAGGGGGCTACACCTTC	CASSNSLGGYTF
.	TRBJ2-7	TRBV28	TRBD2	TGTGCCAGCAGTAAGACTAGCGGATCCTATACCTACGAGCAGTACTTC	CASSKTSGSYTYEQYF
few	TRBJ2-1	TRBV24-1	.	TGTGCCACCAGTGGCGGGACAGCTTCAATCAATGAGCAGTTCTTC	CATSGGTASINEQFF
few	TRBJ2-2	TRBV5-5	.	TGTGCCAGCAGCCTAGCGTTCGGGGAGCTGTTTTTT	CASSLAFGELFF
once	TRBJ2-5	TRBV5-1	TRBD2	TGCGCCAGCAGACTGGGAGCGGGATACCAAGAGACCCAGTACTTC	CASRLGAGYQETQYF
.	TRBJ2-1	TRBV3-1	TRBD2	TGTGCCAGCAGCCAAGGTCTTCGGCTAGCGGGAAACAATGAGCAGTTCTTC	CASSQGLRLAGNNEQFF
few	TRBJ2-5	TRBV10-3	.	TGTGCCACCTCCGGGGAGGAGACCCAGTACTTC	CATSGEETQYF
few	TRBJ1-1	TRBV5-5	.	TGTGCCAGCAGCGTGAAGGGGAACACTGAAGCTTTCTTT	CASSVKGNTEAFF
few	TRBJ2-1	TRBV20-1	TRBD2	TGCAGTGCTAGGCAGACTAGCGGGAGGACGGTTAAGAATGAGCAGTTCTTC	CSARQTSGRTVKNEQFF
.	TRBJ2-7	TRBV11-2	TRBD2	TGTGCCAGCAGCTTTCGACTAGCGGGAGTTTCAGGAGGCTACGAGCAGTACTTC	CASSFRLAGVSGGYEQYF
.	TRBJ2-6	TRBV13	TRBD2	TGTGCCAGCAGCCACCCCCCGACTAGCGGGAAAGGTGGTGGGGCCAACGTCCTGACTTTC	CASSHPPTSGKGGGANVLTF
.	TRBJ2-5	TRBV5-6	.	TGTGCCAGCAGCTTTGGATTGGAGACCCAGTACTTC	CASSFGLETQYF
.	TRBJ2-5	TRBV20-1	TRBD1	TGCAGTGCTAATGGACAGGGGGAGACCCAGTACTTC	CSANGQGETQYF
.	TRBJ2-1	TRBV9	TRBD2	TGTGCCAGCAGCGTAGAGGGACTAGCGGACGTCGAGCAGTTCTTC	CASSVEGLADVEQFF
.	TRBJ2-1	TRBV28	.	TGTGCCAGCAGTTGGAGAGGACCGAGGGCCCACCTTTACAATGAGCAGTTCTTC	CASSWRGPRAHLYNEQFF
.	TRBJ2-7	TRBV18	TRBD1	TGTGCCAGCTCACCTGTCGGGACAGGGATTGGCAACGAGCAGTACTTC	CASSPVGTGIGNEQYF
.	TRBJ1-1	TRBV10-3	.	TGTGCCATCAGTGACGGTGTTGAGGGAGAAGCTTTCTTT	CAISDGVEGEAFF
.	TRBJ2-5	TRBV4-1	TRBD1	TGCGCCAGCAGCAAAGACAGGGGAGCTGGAGAGACCCAGTACTTC	CASSKDRGAGETQYF
few	TRBJ2-7	TRBV3-1	TRBD2	TGTGCCAGCAGTTGGACTAGCTCCTACGAGCAGTACTTC	CASSWTSSYEQYF
few	TRBJ2-6	TRBV3-1	.	TGTGCCAGCAGCACCTTAACCTCTGGGGCCAACGTCCTGACTTTC	CASSTLTSGANVLTF
few	TRBJ2-3	TRBV28	TRBD2	TGTGCCAGCATAGGGGCTAGCGGGAACACAGATACGCAGTATTTT	CASIGASGNTDTQYF